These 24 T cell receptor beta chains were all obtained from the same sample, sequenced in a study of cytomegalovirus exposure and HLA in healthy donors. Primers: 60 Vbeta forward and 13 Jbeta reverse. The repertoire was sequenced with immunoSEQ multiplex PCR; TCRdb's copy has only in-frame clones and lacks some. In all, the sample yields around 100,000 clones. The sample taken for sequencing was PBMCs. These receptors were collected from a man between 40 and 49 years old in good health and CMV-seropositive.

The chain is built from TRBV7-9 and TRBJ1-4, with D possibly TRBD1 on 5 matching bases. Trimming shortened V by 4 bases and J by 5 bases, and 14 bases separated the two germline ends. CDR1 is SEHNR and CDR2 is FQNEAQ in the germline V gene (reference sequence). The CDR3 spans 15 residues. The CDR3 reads CASSSDLYRNEKLFF. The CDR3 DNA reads TGTGCCAGCAGCTCGGACCTCTACAGGAATGAAAAACTGTTTTTT.

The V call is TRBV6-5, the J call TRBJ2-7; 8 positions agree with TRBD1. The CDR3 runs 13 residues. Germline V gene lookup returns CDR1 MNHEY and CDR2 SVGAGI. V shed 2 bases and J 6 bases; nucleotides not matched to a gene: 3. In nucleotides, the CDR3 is TGTGCCAGCAGTTACCGGACAGGGCTCGAGCAGTACTTC. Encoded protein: CASSYRTGLEQYF.

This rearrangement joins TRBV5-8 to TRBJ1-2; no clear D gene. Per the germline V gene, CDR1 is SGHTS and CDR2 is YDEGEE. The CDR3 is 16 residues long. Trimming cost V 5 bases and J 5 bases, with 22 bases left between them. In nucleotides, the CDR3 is TGTGCCAGCAGTTCCCACCGACTTGGGTCCCAGTATGGCTACACCTTC. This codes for CASSSHRLGSQYGYTF.

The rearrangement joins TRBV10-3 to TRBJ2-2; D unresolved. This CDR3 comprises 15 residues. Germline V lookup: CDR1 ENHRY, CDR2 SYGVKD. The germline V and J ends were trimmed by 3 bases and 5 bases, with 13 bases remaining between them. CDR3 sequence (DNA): TGTGCCATCAGTGAACTCGAAGGCGGAACCGGGGAGCTGTTTTTT. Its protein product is CAISELEGGTGELFF.

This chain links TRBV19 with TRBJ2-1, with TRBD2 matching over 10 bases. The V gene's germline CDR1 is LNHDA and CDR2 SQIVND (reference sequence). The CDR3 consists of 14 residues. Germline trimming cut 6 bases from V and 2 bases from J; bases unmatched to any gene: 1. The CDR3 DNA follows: TGTGCCAGTAGCCTAGCGGGAGCCTACAATGAGCAGTTCTTC. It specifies CASSLAGAYNEQFF.

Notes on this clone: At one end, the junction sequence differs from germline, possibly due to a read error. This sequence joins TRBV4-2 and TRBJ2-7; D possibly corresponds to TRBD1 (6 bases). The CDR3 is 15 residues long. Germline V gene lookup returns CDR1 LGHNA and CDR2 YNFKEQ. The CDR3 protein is CASSQVQGMAYEQHF. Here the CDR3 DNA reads TGTGCCAGCAGCCAAGTCCAGGGGATGGCCTACGAGCAGCACTTC.

CDR3 loop: CASSYRGLAGYEQYF. Written as DNA, the CDR3 is TGTGCCAGCAGTTACCGGGGACTAGCAGGCTACGAGCAGTACTTC. The rearrangement uses TRBV6-5 and TRBJ2-7; 9 bases are shared with TRBD2. The ends lost 2 bases at V and 3 bases at J; junction bases unmatched: 5. This CDR3 has 15 amino acids. Germline V gene sequence: CDR1 MNHEY, CDR2 SVGAGI.

The CDR3 spells CASNRDSFGYTF. The CDR3 DNA reads as TGTGCCAGTAACCGGGACAGTTTTGGCTACACCTTC. The chain employs TRBV2 and TRBJ1-2; 7 nucleotides align to TRBD1. CDR1 and CDR2 (germline): SNHLY, FYNNEI. This CDR3 is built from 12 residues. The V segment lost 9 bases and the J segment 7 bases; nucleotides outside the gene matches: 8. Looking up the rest from reference TRBV2 and TRBJ1-2 gives the full variable domain: EPEVTQTPSHQVTQMGQEVILRCVPISNHLYFYWYRQILGQKVEFLVSFYNNEISEKSEIFDDQFSVERPDGSNFTLKIRSTKLEDSAMYFCASNRDSFGYTFGSGTRLTVV.

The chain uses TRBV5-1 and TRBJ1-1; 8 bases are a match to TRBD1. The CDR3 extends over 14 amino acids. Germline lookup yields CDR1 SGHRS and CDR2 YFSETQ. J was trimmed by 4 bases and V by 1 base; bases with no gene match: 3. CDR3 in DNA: TGCGCCAGCAGCTTGACAGGGGGTCTCACTGAAGCTTTCTTT. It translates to CASSLTGGLTEAFF. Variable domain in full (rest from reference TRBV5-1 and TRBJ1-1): KAGVTQTPRYLIKTRGQQVTLSCSPISGHRSVSWYQQTPGQGLQFLFEYFSETQRNKGNFPGRFSGRQFSNSRSEMNVSTLELGDSALYLCASSLTGGLTEAFFGQGTRLTVV.

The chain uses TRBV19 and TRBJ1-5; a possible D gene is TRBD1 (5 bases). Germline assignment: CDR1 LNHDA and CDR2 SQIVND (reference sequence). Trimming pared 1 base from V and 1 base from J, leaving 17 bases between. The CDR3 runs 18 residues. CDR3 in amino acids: CASSIGLGVRGSNQPQHF. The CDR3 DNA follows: TGTGCCAGTAGTATAGGGTTAGGGGTCAGAGGAAGCAATCAGCCCCAGCATTTT. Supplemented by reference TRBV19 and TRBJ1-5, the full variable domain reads DGGITQSPKYLFRKEGQNVTLSCEQNLNHDAMYWYRQDPGQGLRLIYYSQIVNDFQKGDIAEGYSVSREKKESFPLTVTSAQKNPTAFYLCASSIGLGVRGSNQPQHFGDGTRLSIL.

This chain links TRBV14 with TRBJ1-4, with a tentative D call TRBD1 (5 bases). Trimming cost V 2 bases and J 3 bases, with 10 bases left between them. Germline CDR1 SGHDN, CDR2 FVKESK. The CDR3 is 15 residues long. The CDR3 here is CASSQFRAANEKLFF. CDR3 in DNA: TGTGCCAGCAGCCAATTCAGGGCGGCTAATGAAAAACTGTTTTTT.

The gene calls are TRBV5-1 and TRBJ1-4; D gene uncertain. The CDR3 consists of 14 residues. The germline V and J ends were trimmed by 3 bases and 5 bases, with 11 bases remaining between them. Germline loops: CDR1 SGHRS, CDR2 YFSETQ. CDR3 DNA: TGCGCCAGCAGCTGGGAGGGTCGAAATGAAAAACTGTTTTTT. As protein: CASSWEGRNEKLFF. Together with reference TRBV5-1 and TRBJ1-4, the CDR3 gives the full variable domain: KAGVTQTPRYLIKTRGQQVTLSCSPISGHRSVSWYQQTPGQGLQFLFEYFSETQRNKGNFPGRFSGRQFSNSRSEMNVSTLELGDSALYLCASSWEGRNEKLFFGSGTQLSVL.

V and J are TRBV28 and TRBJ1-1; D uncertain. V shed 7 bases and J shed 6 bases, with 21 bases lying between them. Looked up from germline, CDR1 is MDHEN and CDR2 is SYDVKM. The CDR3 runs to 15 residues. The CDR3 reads CASISGGAGRAEAFF. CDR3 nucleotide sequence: TGTGCCAGCATCTCAGGAGGCGCGGGTAGGGCTGAAGCTTTCTTT.

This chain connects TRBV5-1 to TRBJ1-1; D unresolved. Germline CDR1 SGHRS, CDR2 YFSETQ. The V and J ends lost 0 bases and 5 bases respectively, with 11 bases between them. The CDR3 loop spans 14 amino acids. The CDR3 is CASSLGYVGTEAFF. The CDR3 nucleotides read TGCGCCAGCAGCTTGGGGTATGTCGGTACTGAAGCTTTCTTT.

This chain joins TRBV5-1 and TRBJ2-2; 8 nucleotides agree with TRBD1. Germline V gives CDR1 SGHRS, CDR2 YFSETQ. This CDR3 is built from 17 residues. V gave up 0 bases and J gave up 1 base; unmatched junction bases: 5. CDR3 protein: CASSLGTDRGNTGELFF. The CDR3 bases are TGCGCCAGCAGCTTGGGGACCGACAGGGGGAACACCGGGGAGCTGTTTTTT.

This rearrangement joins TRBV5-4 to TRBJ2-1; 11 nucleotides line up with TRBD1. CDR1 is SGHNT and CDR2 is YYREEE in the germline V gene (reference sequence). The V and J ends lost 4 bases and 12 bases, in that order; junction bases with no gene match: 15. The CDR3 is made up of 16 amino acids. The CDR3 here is CASSQLRDRGDSRQFF. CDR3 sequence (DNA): TGTGCCAGCAGCCAGCTCCGGGACAGGGGGGACTCCAGGCAGTTCTTC.

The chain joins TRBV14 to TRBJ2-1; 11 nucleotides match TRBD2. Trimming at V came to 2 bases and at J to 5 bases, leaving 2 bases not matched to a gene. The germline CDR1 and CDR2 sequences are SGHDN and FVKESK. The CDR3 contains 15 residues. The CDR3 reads CASSQLAGGHNEQFF. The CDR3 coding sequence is TGTGCCAGCAGCCAACTAGCGGGAGGACACAATGAGCAGTTCTTC.

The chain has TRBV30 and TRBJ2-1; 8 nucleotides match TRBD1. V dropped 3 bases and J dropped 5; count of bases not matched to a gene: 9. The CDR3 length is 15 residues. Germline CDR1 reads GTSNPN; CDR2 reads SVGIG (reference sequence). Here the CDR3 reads CAWSLQGAKDNEQFF. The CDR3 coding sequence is TGTGCCTGGAGCCTCCAGGGGGCTAAGGACAATGAGCAGTTCTTC. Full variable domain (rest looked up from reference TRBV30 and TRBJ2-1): SQTIHQWPATLVQPVGSPLSLECTVEGTSNPNLYWYRQAAGRGLQLLFYSVGIGQISSEVPQNLSASRPQDRQFILSSKKLLLSDSGFYLCAWSLQGAKDNEQFFGPGTRLTVL.

Written as DNA, the CDR3 is TGTGCCATCAGTGAGTCGATCCGGGAGCAGTACTTC. This translates into CAISESIREQYF. This chain connects TRBV10-3 to TRBJ2-7; D is unclear. The CDR3 covers 12 residues. Germline assignment: CDR1 ENHRY and CDR2 SYGVKD. V gave up 0 bases and J gave up 7 bases, with 7 bases separating them.

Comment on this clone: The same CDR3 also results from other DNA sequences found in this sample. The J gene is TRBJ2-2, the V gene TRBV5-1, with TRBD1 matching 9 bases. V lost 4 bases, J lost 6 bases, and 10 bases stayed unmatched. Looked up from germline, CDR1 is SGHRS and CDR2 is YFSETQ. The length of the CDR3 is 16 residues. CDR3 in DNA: TGCGCCAGCAGCCCAACCGGGACAGGGTCCGCCGGGGAGCTGTTTTTT. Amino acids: CASSPTGTGSAGELFF. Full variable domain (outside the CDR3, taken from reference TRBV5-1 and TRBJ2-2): KAGVTQTPRYLIKTRGQQVTLSCSPISGHRSVSWYQQTPGQGLQFLFEYFSETQRNKGNFPGRFSGRQFSNSRSEMNVSTLELGDSALYLCASSPTGTGSAGELFFGEGSRLTVL.

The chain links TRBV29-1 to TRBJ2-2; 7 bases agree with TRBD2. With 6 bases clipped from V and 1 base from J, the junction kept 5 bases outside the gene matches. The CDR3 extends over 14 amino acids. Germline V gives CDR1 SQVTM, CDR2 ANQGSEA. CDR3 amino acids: CSVGSGKNTGELFF. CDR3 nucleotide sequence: TGCAGCGTAGGAAGCGGGAAGAACACCGGGGAGCTGTTTTTT.

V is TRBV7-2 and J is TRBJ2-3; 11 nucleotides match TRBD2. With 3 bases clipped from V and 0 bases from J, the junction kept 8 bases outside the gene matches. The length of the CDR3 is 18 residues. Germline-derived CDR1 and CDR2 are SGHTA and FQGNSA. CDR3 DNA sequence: TGTGCCAGCAGCTTCCCGCAGGGACTAGCGGCTAGCACAGATACGCAGTATTTT. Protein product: CASSFPQGLAASTDTQYF.

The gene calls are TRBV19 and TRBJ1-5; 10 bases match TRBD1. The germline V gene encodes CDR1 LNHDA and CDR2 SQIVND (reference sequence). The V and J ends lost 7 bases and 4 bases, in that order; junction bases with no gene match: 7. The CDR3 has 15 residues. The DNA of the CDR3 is TGTGCCAGTATCCCGGACAGGGGGAGTAATCAGCCCCAGCATTTT. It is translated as CASIPDRGSNQPQHF.

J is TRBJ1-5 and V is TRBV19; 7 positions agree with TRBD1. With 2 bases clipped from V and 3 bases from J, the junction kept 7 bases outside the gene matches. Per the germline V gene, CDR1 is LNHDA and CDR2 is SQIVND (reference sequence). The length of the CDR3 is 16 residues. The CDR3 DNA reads TGTGCCAGTAGTATAAGAGGGGGCGCATCCAATCAGCCCCAGCATTTT. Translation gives CASSIRGGASNQPQHF.